One sample yielded the 7 T cell receptor beta chains listed below, sequenced in a study of blood T cell repertoires in COVID-19. Sequencing used immunoSEQ multiplex PCR; TCRdb keeps in-frame clones, though not all of them. The table includes about 150,000 clones, about 84% detected once. The sequenced sample consisted of peripheral blood. The source of these receptors is a man in his 60s with active or convalescent COVID-19.

This chain uses TRBV7-8 with TRBJ1-6, with 9 bases lining up with TRBD1. There are 15 residues in the CDR3. J gave up 9 bases and V 5 bases, and 8 bases lay outside the gene matches. Germline CDR1 and CDR2: SGHVS and FQNEAQ. CDR3: CASSPTRTGASPLHF. DNA of the CDR3: TGTGCCAGCAGCCCCACTCGGACAGGGGCTTCACCCCTCCACTTT.

V is TRBV10-3 and J is TRBJ2-3, with 8 positions matching TRBD2. The CDR3 has 14 residues. V gave up 3 bases and J gave up 4 bases; unmatched junction bases: 3. Germline CDR1 reads ENHRY; CDR2 reads SYGVKD. Here the CDR3 reads CAISETGGPDTQYF. The CDR3 DNA follows: TGTGCCATCAGTGAAACGGGAGGGCCAGATACGCAGTATTTT.

The chain is built from TRBV5-5 and TRBJ1-2; no definite D call. Looked up from germline, CDR1 is SGHKS and CDR2 is YYEKEE (reference sequence). The CDR3 loop spans 15 amino acids. Trimming shortened V by 4 bases and J by 7 bases, and 20 bases separated the two germline ends. The CDR3 spells CASSEEPGTPFGYTF. For the CDR3, the DNA is TGTGCCAGCAGCGAAGAACCGGGAACCCCGTTTGGCTACACCTTC.

This clone appeared once. This chain links TRBV2 with TRBJ2-2; TRBD2 matches at 8 bases. V lost 7 bases and J lost 9; bases outside the gene matches: 13. The CDR3 has 15 residues. In germline, CDR1 is SNHLY, CDR2 FYNNEI. CDR3 sequence reads: CASTQAGVPFRELFF. The CDR3 coding sequence is TGTGCCAGCACCCAAGCGGGAGTTCCTTTCCGGGAGCTGTTTTTT.

The rearrangement uses TRBV28 and TRBJ2-7; TRBD1 matches at 7 bases. Germline V gene data show CDR1 as MDHEN and CDR2 as SYDVKM. This CDR3 has 12 amino acids. Losses at the gene ends were 6 bases for V and 4 bases for J; bases not matched to a gene: 3. This CDR3 reads CASRRTGYEQYF. DNA for the CDR3: TGTGCCAGCAGGAGGACAGGTTACGAGCAGTACTTC.

This chain links TRBV18 with TRBJ1-1; 9 bases agree with TRBD1. The CDR3 loop spans 14 amino acids. From germline, CDR1 is KGHSH and CDR2 LQKENI. With V trimmed by 2 bases and J by 6 bases, 4 bases remained unmatched. The CDR3 here is CASSPETGGSEAFF. Written as DNA, the CDR3 is TGTGCCAGCTCACCAGAGACAGGGGGATCTGAAGCTTTCTTT.

This chain connects TRBV5-4 to TRBJ2-3; 8 nucleotides line up with TRBD2. With 0 bases clipped from V and 0 bases from J, the junction kept 3 bases outside the gene matches. Germline V gene data show CDR1 as SGHNT and CDR2 as YYREEE (reference sequence). The length of the CDR3 is 16 residues. The CDR3 protein is CASSLGAGASTDTQYF. CDR3 nucleotide sequence: TGTGCCAGCAGCTTGGGAGCGGGAGCTAGCACAGATACGCAGTATTTT.